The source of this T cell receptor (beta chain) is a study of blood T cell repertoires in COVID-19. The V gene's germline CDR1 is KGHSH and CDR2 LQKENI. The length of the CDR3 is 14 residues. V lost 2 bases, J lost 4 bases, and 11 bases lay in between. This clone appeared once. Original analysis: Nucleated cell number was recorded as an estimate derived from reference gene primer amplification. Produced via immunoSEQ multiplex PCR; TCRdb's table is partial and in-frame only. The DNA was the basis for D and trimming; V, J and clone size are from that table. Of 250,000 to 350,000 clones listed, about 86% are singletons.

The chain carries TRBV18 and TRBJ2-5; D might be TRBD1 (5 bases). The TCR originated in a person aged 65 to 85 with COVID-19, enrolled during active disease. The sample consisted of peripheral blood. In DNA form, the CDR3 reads TGTGCCAGCTCACCAAGGGGCAGGGCAGAGACCCAGTACTTC. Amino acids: CASSPRGRAETQYF.